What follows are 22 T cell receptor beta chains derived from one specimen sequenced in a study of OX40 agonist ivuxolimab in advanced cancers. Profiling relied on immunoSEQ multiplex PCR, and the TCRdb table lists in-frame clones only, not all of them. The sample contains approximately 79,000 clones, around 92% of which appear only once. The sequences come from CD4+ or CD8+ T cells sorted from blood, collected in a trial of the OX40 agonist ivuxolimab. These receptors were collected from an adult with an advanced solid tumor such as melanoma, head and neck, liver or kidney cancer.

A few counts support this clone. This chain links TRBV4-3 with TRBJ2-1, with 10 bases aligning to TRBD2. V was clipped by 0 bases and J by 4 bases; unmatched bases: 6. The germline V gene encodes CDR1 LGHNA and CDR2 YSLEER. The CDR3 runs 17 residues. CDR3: CASSQDHTSGVYNEQFF. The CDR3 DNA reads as TGCGCCAGCAGCCAAGATCACACTAGCGGGGTTTACAATGAGCAGTTCTTC.

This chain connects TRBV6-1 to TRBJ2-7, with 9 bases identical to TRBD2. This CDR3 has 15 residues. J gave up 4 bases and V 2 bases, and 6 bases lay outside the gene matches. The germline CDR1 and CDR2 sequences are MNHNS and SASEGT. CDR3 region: CASSEWPSGAYEQYF. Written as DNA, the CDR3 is TGTGCCAGCAGTGAATGGCCTAGCGGGGCTTACGAGCAGTACTTC.

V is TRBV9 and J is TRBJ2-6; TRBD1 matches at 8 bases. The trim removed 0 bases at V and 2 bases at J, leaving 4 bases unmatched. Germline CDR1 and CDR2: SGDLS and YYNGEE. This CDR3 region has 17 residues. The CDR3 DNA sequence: TGTGCCAGCAGCGTAGCGCAGGGGGCGGCTGGGGCCAACGTCCTGACTTTC. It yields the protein CASSVAQGAAGANVLTF. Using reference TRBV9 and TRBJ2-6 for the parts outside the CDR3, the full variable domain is DSGVTQTPKHLITATGQRVTLRCSPRSGDLSVYWYQQSLDQGLQFLIQYYNGEERAKGNILERFSAQQFPDLHSELNLSSLELGDSALYFCASSVAQGAAGANVLTFGAGSRLTVL.

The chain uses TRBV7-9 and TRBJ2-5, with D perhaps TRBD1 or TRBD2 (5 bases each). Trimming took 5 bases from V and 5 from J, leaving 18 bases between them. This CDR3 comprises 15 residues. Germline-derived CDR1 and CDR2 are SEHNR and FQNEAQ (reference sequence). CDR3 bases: TGTGCCAGCAGCACAAGGACTGCAGGGACCGAGACCCAGTACTTC. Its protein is CASSTRTAGTETQYF.

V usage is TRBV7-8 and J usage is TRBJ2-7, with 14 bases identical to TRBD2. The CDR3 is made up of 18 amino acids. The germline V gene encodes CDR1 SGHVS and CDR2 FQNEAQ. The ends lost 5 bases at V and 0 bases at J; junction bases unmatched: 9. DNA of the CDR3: TGTGCCAGCAGCCCAGGACTAGCGGGGGGCAAAAGCTCCTACGAGCAGTACTTC. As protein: CASSPGLAGGKSSYEQYF. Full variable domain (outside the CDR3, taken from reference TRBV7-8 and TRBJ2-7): GAGVSQSPRYKVAKRGQDVALRCDPISGHVSLFWYQQALGQGPEFLTYFQNEAQLDKSGLPSDRFFAERPEGSVSTLKIQRTQQEDSAVYLCASSPGLAGGKSSYEQYFGPGTRLTVT.

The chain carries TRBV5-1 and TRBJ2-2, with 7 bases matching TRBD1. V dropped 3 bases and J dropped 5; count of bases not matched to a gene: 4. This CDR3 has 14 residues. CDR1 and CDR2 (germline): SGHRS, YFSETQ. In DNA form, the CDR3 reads TGCGCCAGCAGCTGGACAGGAACAACCGGGGAGCTGTTTTTT. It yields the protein CASSWTGTTGELFF.

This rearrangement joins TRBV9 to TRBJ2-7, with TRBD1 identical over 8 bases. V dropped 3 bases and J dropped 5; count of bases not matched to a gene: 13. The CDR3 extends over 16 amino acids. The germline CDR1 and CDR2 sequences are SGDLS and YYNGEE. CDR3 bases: TGTGCCAGCAGCGAGCCAGGGGGCGTCCCCTTGGACGAGCAGTACTTC. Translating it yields CASSEPGGVPLDEQYF.

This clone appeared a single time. The CDR3 loop reads CASSYHRDPRQNIQYF. The CDR3 coding sequence is TGTGCCAGCAGCTATCACAGGGATCCCCGGCAAAACATTCAGTACTTC. The rearrangement uses TRBV7-8 and TRBJ2-4; D is perhaps TRBD1 (6 bases). CDR3 size: 16 residues. V was shortened by 4 bases and J by 5 bases, with 18 bases between the two germline ends. Germline V gene sequence: CDR1 SGHVS, CDR2 FQNEAQ. Drawing the rest from reference TRBV7-8 and TRBJ2-4, the complete variable domain is GAGVSQSPRYKVAKRGQDVALRCDPISGHVSLFWYQQALGQGPEFLTYFQNEAQLDKSGLPSDRFFAERPEGSVSTLKIQRTQQEDSAVYLCASSYHRDPRQNIQYFGAGTRLSVL.

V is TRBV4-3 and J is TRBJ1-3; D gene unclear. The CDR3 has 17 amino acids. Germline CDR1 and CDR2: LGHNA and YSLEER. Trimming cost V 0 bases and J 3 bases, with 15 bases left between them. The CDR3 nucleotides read TGCGCCAGCAGCCAAGATCTAACGGGGTTAGGTGGAAACACCATATATTTT. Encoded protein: CASSQDLTGLGGNTIYF.

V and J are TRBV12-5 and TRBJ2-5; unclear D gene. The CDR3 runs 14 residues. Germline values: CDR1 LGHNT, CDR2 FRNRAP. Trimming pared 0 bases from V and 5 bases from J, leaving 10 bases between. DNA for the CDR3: TGTGCTAGTGGTTTGGTCCCCCTAAGGGAGACCCAGTACTTC. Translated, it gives CASGLVPLRETQYF.

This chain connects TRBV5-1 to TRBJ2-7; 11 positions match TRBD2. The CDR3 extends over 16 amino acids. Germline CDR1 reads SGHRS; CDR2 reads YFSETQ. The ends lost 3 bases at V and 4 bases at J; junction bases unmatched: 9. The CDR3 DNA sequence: TGCGCCAGCAGCTGGGACTCTAGCGGGGGGCCATACGAGCAGTACTTC. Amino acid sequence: CASSWDSSGGPYEQYF. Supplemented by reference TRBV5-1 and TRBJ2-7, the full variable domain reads KAGVTQTPRYLIKTRGQQVTLSCSPISGHRSVSWYQQTPGQGLQFLFEYFSETQRNKGNFPGRFSGRQFSNSRSEMNVSTLELGDSALYLCASSWDSSGGPYEQYFGPGTRLTVT.

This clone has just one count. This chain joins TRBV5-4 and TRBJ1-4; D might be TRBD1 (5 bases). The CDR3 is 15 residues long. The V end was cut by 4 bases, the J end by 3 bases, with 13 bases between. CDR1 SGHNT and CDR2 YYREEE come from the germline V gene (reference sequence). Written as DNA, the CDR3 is TGTGCCAGCAGCGGGGGTAGAACGGCTAATGAAAAACTGTTTTTT. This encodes CASSGGRTANEKLFF.

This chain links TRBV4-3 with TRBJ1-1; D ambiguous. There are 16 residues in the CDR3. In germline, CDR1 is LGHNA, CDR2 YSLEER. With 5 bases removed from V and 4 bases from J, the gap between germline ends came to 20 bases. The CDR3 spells CASSEALIKMGTEAFF. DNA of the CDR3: TGCGCCAGCAGCGAGGCCCTAATCAAGATGGGCACTGAAGCTTTCTTT.

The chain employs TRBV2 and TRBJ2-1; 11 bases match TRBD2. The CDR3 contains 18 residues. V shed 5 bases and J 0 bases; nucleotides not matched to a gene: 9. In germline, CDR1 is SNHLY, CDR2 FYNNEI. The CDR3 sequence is CASSYGLAGSSSYNEQFF. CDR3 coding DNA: TGTGCCAGCAGTTATGGACTAGCGGGCTCCTCCTCCTACAATGAGCAGTTCTTC. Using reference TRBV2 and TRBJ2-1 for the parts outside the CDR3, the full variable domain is EPEVTQTPSHQVTQMGQEVILRCVPISNHLYFYWYRQILGQKVEFLVSFYNNEISEKSEIFDDQFSVERPDGSNFTLKIRSTKLEDSAMYFCASSYGLAGSSSYNEQFFGPGTRLTVL.

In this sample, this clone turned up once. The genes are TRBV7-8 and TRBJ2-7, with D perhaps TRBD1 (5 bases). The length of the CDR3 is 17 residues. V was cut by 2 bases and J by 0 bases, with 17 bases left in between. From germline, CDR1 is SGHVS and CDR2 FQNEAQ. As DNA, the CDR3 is TGTGCCAGCAGCTTATTCCCAGGGCCAGATTACTCCTACGAGCAGTACTTC. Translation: CASSLFPGPDYSYEQYF.

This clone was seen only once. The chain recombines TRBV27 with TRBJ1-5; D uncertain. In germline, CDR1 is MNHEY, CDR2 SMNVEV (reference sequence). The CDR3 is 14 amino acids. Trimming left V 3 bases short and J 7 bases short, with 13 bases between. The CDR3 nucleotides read TGTGCCAGCAGTTTCATCGGTCTGGGGCAGCCCCAGCATTTT. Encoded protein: CASSFIGLGQPQHF.

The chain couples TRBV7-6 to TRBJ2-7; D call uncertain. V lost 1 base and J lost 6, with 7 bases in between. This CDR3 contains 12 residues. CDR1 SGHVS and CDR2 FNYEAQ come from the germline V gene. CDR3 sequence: CASSLDASEQYF. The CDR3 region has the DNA TGTGCCAGCAGCTTAGACGCCTCCGAGCAGTACTTC.

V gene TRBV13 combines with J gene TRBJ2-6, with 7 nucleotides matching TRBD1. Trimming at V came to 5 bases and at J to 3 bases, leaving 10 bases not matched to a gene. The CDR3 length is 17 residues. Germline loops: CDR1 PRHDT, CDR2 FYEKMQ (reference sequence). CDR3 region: CASSQGTALGGANVLTF. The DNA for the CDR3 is TGTGCCAGCAGCCAGGGGACAGCGCTGGGTGGGGCCAACGTCCTGACTTTC.

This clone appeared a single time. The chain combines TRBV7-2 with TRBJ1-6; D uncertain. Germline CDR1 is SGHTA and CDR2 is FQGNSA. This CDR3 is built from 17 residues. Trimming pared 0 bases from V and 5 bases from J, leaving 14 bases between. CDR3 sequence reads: CASSLALGLADNSPLHF. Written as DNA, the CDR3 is TGTGCCAGCAGCTTAGCCTTAGGCCTTGCGGATAATTCACCCCTCCACTTT.

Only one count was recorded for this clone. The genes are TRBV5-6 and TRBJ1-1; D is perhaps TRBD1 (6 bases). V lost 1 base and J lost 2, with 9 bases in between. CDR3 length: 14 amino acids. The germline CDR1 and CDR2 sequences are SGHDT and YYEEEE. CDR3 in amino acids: CASSLLGANTEAFF. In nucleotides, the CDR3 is TGTGCCAGCAGCTTGTTGGGGGCAAACACTGAAGCTTTCTTT.

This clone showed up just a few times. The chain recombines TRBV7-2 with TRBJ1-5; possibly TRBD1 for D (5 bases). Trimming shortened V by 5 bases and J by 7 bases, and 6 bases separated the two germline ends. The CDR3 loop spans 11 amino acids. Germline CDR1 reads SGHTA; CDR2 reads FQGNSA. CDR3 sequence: CASSHRQPQHF. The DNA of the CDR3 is TGTGCCAGCAGCCACAGGCAGCCCCAGCATTTT.

CDR3 loop: CASSPQVSSGAVGYEQYF. In DNA form, the CDR3 reads TGTGCCAGCAGCCCACAGGTCTCCAGCGGGGCTGTTGGGTACGAGCAGTACTTC. The V call is TRBV11-2, the J call TRBJ2-7; 7 nucleotides match TRBD2. Germline assignment: CDR1 SGHAT and CDR2 FQNNGV. The CDR3 is 18 amino acids. The J segment lost 4 bases and the V segment lost 5 bases, leaving 20 bases of the junction unmatched.